This T cell receptor beta chain was sequenced during a study of CD4 T cells in relation to SARS-CoV-2 and coronaviruses. Clones were read by immunoSEQ multiplex PCR, and TCRdb kept only the in-frame ones, dropping some. The sample consists of approximately 50,000 clones, roughly nine tenths of them appearing once. Germline CDR1 is SGHRS and CDR2 is YFSETQ. The J segment lost 2 bases and the V segment lost 0 bases, leaving 5 bases of the junction unmatched. CDR3 length: 16 amino acids. The sample was naive CD4+ T cells from PBMCs. Noted subset: naive CD4+ T cells isolated by negative enrichment. The sequence was obtained from an adult with COVID-19. The chain is built from TRBV5-1 and TRBJ2-3, with TRBD2 identical over 8 bases. In DNA, the CDR3 is TGCGCCAGCAGCTTGGCCGGGGGGGCTAACACAGATACGCAGTATTTT. Translated, it gives CASSLAGGANTDTQYF.